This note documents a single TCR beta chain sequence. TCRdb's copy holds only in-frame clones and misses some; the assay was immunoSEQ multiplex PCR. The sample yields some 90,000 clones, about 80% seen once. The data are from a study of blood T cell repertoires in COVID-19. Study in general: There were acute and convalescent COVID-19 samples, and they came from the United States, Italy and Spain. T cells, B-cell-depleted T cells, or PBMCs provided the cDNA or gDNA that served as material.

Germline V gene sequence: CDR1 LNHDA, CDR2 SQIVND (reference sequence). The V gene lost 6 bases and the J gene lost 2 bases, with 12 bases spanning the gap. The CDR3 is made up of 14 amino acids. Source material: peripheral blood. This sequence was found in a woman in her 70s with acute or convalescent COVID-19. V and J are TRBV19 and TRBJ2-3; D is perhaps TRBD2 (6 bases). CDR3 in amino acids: CASSQGLLTDTQYF. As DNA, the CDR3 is TGTGCCAGTAGCCAGGGACTTCTCACAGATACGCAGTATTTT.